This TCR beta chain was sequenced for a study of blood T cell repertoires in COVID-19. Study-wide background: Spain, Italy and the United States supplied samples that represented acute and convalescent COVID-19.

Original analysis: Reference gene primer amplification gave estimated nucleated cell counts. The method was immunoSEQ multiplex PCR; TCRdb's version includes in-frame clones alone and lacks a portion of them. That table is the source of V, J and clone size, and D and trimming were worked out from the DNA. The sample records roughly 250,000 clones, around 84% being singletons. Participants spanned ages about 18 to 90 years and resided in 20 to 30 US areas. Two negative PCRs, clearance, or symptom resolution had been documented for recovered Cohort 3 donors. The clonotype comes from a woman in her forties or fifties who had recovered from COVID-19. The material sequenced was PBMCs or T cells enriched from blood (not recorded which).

Here the CDR3 reads CASSTDSDFIAFF. The CDR3 DNA is TGTGCCAGCTCCACTGATTCGGACTTTATAGCTTTCTTT. V gene TRBV18 combines with J gene TRBJ1-1; D unclear. V was clipped by 6 bases and J by 10 bases, with 18 bases between them. In germline, CDR1 is KGHSH, CDR2 LQKENI. The CDR3 is made up of 13 amino acids.